This is a list of T cell receptor beta chains from one sample in a study of blood T cell repertoires in COVID-19. Sequencing used immunoSEQ multiplex PCR; TCRdb keeps in-frame clones, though not all of them. The repertoire holds around 220,000 clones, with roughly 82% as singletons. The sequencing sample was made of peripheral blood. Receptor source: an elderly woman with active or convalescent COVID-19. Each CDR3 is given with its conserved first and last residue. D genes are given only for firm matches. Size is stated for part of the rows, as once, few or many counts, or as a class when the clone is expanded.

>NA|TRBD1|TRBJ1-5|TRBV19
TGTGCCAGTAGAGGGACAGGCTATAATCAGCCCCAGCATTTT
CASRGTGYNQPQHF
>once|TRBD2|TRBJ2-5|TRBV4-1
TGCGCCAGCAGCCGGGTACTAGCGGGCCTCCAAGAGACCCAGTACTTC
CASSRVLAGLQETQYF
>once|NA|TRBJ1-2|TRBV15
TGTGCCACCAGCAGAGATACGAGCGTTGGGTATGGCTACACCTTC
CATSRDTSVGYGYTF
>NA|NA|TRBJ1-4|TRBV19
TGTGCCAGTAGTTTGCGGGCGGGGAATGAAAAACTGTTTTTT
CASSLRAGNEKLFF
>few|TRBD1|TRBJ2-7|TRBV6-6
TGTGCCAGCAGTTCACCGGGACAGGGCCACTACGAGCAGTACTTC
CASSSPGQGHYEQYF
>few|TRBD2|TRBJ2-1|TRBV6-1
TGTGCCAGCAGTGAAGTTGGTCTAGCGGGAGCCACCAAGCAGTTCTTC
CASSEVGLAGATKQFF
>NA|NA|TRBJ1-5|TRBV7-6
TGTGCCAGCAGCTTAGCGGGGCATCAGCCCCAGCATTTT
CASSLAGHQPQHF
>NA|NA|TRBJ1-6|TRBV18
TGTGCCAGCTCACCACACACAGTTAATAATTCACCCCTCCACTTT
CASSPHTVNNSPLHF
>NA|NA|TRBJ1-4|TRBV3-1/TRBV3-2
TGTGCCAGCAGCTCGGCGACAGGCAGGGCTAATGAAAAACTGTTTTTT
CASSSATGRANEKLFF
>NA|TRBD2|TRBJ2-1|TRBV7-2
TGTGCCAGCAGCCGGCCCGGGACTAGCTCCAATGAGCAGTTCTTC
CASSRPGTSSNEQFF
>NA|TRBD2|TRBJ2-2|TRBV5-1
TGCGCCAGCAGCTCTAGCGGGAGCGTGGGCACCGGGGAGCTGTTTTTT
CASSSSGSVGTGELFF
>once|NA|TRBJ1-5|TRBV5-1
TGCGCCAGCAGCTTGGACGAGGGCAATCAGCCCCAGCATTTT
CASSLDEGNQPQHF
>NA|TRBD1|TRBJ1-4|TRBV28
TGTGCCAGCAGTTTATCATTGACAGGGGTTAATGAAAAACTGTTTTTT
CASSLSLTGVNEKLFF